The sequence of this TCR beta chain was determined in a study of radiotherapy plus CTLA-4 blockade in lung cancer. Study information: Among all patients, more than 15% showed objective responses, while 30% to 35% had disease control.

Alongside CTLA-4 blockade with ipilimumab, patients with chemo-refractory metastatic non-small-cell lung cancer received focal radiation. TCRdb's copy holds only in-frame clones and misses some; the assay was immunoSEQ multiplex PCR. The table lists over 80,000 clones, 80% to 90% of them singletons. This CDR3 is built from 15 residues. The V and J ends lost 4 bases and 6 bases respectively, with 18 bases between them. CDR1 is SEHNR, CDR2 FQNEAQ, per germline (reference sequence). Study-level points and caveats: Expansion in blood of tumor-derived TCR clones was seen after radiotherapy plus ipilimumab. With interferon-beta, early dynamics of blood T cell clones were reported to best predict response.

On this clone: Its antigen is undetermined.

This chain connects TRBV7-9 to TRBJ2-5, with D tentatively TRBD1 (5 bases). The sequences come from peripheral blood, collected from a patient treated with radiotherapy plus ipilimumab. This TCR was recovered from a human donor with non-small cell lung cancer who had stable disease on radiotherapy plus ipilimumab. The chain's CDR3 is CASSSYRQSKQTQYF. CDR3 DNA sequence: TGTGCCAGCAGCTCCTATAGACAGTCCAAGCAGACCCAGTACTTC.